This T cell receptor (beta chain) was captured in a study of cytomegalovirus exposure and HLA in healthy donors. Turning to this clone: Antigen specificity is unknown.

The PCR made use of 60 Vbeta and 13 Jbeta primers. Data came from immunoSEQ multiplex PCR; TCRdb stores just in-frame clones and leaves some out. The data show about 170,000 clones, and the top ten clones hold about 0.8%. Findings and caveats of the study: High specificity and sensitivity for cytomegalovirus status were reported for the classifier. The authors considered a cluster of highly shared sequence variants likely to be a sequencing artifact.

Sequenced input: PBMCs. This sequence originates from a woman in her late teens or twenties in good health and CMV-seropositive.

The CDR3 bases are TGTGCCAGTAGTAAGGCTAGCGGGTTACCCTACGAGCAGTACTTC. As protein: CASSKASGLPYEQYF. The rearrangement links TRBV19 to TRBJ2-7, with 8 nucleotides matching TRBD2. V was clipped by 4 bases and J by 2 bases; unmatched bases: 7. Germline V gene lookup returns CDR1 LNHDA and CDR2 SQIVND (reference sequence). This CDR3 has 15 residues.